Described below is a single TCR beta chain sequence and its context. This sample was included in a study of cytotoxic CD8 clonotypes in ibrutinib-treated CLL. There are 22 residues in the CDR3. Trimming cost V 1 base and J 3 bases; bases outside gene matches: 21. Germline lookup yields CDR1 GTSNPN and CDR2 SVGIG (reference sequence). Library input was around 2.1 micrograms of DNA from cryopreserved PBMCs. The targeted sequencing depth was 1 in 200,000 to 1 in 1 million T cells. The assay was immunoSEQ multiplex PCR, and TCRdb's table has in-frame clones only and misses some. The data hold about 27,000 clones, with 69% observed a single time.

This sample comprised PBMCs, obtained after 24 months of ibrutinib treatment. The V gene is TRBV30, the J gene TRBJ2-4, with 13 bases aligning to TRBD2. This clonotype was sampled from a human donor with chronic lymphocytic leukemia. The CDR3 coding sequence is TGTGCCTGGAGTGCGACTAGCGGGGGGCCGAGACTGGGGCGTTCTGGCAAAAACATTCAGTACTTC. This gives the protein CAWSATSGGPRLGRSGKNIQYF.